This T cell receptor (beta chain) was sequenced in a study of control samples from healthy donors and cancer patients. The V gene's germline CDR1 is SGHAT and CDR2 FQNNGV. Unmatched junction bases numbered 5, after V lost 4 bases and J lost 3 bases. The length of the CDR3 is 14 residues. Only in-frame clones appear in the TCRdb table, and some are missing; sequencing was by immunoSEQ multiplex PCR. The sample shows 150,000 to 200,000 clones, around 90% of them seen only once. The chain recombines TRBV11-2 with TRBJ2-5; TRBD2 matches 7 bases. The sequencing sample was made of blood. This sequence was found in a woman aged 25 to 39 in good health. The CDR3 is CASSSWGGEETQYF. In DNA, the CDR3 is TGTGCCAGCAGCTCTTGGGGGGGAGAAGAGACCCAGTACTTC.